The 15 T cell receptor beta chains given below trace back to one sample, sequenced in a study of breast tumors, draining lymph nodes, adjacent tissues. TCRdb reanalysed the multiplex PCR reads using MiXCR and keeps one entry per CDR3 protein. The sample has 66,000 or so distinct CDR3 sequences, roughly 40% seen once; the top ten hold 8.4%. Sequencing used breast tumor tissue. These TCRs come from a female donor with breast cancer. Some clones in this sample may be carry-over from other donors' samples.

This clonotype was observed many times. The DNA of the CDR3 is TGTGCCAGCAGCAAAAACATCCAAACGGGCTACACCTTC. This sequence encodes CASSKNIQTGYTF. V usage is TRBV13 and J usage is TRBJ1-2; D call uncertain. V was cut by 5 bases and J by 8 bases, with 15 bases left in between. The CDR3 runs to 13 residues. CDR1 and CDR2 (germline): PRHDT, FYEKMQ (reference sequence).

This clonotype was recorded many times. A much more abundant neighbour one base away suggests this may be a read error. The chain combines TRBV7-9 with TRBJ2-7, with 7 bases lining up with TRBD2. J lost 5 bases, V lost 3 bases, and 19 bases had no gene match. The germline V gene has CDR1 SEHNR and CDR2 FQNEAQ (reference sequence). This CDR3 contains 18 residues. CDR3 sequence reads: CASSLFVGSGWNAHEQYF. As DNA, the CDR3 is TGTGCCAGCAGCTTGTTTGTGGGTAGCGGGTGGAACGCCCACGAGCAGTACTTC.

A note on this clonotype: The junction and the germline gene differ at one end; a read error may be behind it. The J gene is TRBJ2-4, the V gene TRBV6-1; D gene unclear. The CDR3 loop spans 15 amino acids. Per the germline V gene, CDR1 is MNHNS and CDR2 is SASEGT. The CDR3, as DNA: TGTGCCAGCAGTCAAGCTGACCGTTTCAAAAACATTCAGTACTTC. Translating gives CASSQADRFKNIQYF.

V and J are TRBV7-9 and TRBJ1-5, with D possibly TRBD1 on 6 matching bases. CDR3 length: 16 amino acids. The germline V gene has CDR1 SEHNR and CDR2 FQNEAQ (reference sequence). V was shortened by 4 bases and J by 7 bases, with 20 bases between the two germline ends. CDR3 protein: CASSSLDGTRSQPQHF. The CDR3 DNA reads TGTGCCAGCAGCTCCCTGGACGGGACAAGAAGCCAGCCCCAGCATTTT. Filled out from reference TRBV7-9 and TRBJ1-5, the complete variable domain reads DTGVSQNPRHKITKRGQNVTFRCDPISEHNRLYWYRQTLGQGPEFLTYFQNEAQLEKSRLLSDRFSAERPKGSFSTLEIQRTEQGDSAMYLCASSSLDGTRSQPQHFGDGTRLSIL.

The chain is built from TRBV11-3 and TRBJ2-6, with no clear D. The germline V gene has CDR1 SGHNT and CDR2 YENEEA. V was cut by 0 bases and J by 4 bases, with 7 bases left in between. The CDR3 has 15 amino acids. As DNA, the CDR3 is TGTGCCAGCAGCTTAGAGCCCACAGGGGCCAACGTCCTGACTTTC. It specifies CASSLEPTGANVLTF. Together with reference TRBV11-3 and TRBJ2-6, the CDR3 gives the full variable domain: EAGVVQSPRYKIIEKKQPVAFWCNPISGHNTLYWYLQNLGQGPELLIRYENEEAVDDSQLPKDRFSAERLKGVDSTLKIQPAELGDSAVYLCASSLEPTGANVLTFGAGSRLTVL.

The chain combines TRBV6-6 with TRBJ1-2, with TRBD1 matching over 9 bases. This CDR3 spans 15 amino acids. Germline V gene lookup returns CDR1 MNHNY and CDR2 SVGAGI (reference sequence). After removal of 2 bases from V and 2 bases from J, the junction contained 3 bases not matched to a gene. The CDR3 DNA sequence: TGTGCCAGCAGTTACAATGGGACAGGGAACTATGGCTACACCTTC. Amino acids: CASSYNGTGNYGYTF.

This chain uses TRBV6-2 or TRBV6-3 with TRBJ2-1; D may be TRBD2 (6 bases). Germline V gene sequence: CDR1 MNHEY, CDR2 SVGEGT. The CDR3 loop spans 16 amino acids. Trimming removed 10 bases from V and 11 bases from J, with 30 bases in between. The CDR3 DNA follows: TGTGCCAACCAGCTCCGATTAGGGACTCCGTCCCGTAAGCAGTTCTTC. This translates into CANQLRLGTPSRKQFF.

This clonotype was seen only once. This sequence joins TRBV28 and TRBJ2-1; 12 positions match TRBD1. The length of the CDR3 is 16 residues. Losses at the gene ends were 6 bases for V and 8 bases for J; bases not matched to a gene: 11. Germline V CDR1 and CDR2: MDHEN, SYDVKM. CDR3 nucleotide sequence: TGTGCCAGCAGGGGGACCGGGACAGGGGGCTTATATGAGCAGTTCTTC. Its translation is CASRGTGTGGLYEQFF.

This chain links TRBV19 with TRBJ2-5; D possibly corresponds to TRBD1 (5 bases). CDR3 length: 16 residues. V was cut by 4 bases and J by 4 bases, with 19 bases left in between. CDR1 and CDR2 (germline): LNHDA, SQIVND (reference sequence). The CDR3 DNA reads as TGTGCCAGTAGTACGTTATGGGGCCTTAGAGGAGAGACCCAGTACTTC. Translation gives CASSTLWGLRGETQYF.

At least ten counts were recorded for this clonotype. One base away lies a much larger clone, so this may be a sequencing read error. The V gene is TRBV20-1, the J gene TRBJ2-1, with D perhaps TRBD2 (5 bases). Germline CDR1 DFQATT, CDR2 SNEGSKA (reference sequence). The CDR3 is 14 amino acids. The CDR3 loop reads CSAEQRSSYTEQFF. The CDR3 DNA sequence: TGCAGTGCGGAACAGCGGAGCTCCTACACTGAGCAGTTCTTC.

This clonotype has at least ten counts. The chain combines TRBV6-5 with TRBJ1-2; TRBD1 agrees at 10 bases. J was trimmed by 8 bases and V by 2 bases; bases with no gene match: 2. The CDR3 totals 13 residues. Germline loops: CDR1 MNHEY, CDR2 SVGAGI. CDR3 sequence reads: CASSYGTGVGYTF. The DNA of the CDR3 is TGTGCCAGCAGTTACGGGACAGGGGTAGGCTACACCTTC.

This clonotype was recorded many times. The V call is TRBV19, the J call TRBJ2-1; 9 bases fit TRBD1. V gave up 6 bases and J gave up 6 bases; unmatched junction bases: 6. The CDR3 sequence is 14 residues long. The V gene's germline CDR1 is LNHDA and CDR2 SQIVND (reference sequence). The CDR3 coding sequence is TGTGCCAGTAGCTCGGGACAGGGTATCAATGAGCAGTTCTTC. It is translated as CASSSGQGINEQFF.

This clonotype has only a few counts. The CDR3 bases are TGCAGTGCCCTACTCGGGGCGATCCAAGAGACCCAGCATTTT. Translated, it gives CSALLGAIQETQHF. The rearrangement links TRBV20-1 to TRBJ1-5, with a possible D match to TRBD1 (5 bases). V gave up 6 bases and J gave up 11 bases, with 23 bases separating them. The CDR3 sequence is 14 residues long. Germline V gene lookup returns CDR1 DFQATT and CDR2 SNEGSKA (reference sequence).

The CDR3 here is CASRPGQGEESYTF. In nucleotides, the CDR3 is TGTGCCAGCAGACCGGGACAGGGGGAAGAGAGCTACACCTTC. The V call is TRBV6-4, the J call TRBJ1-2, with TRBD1 matching 11 bases. The V gene's germline CDR1 is MRHNA and CDR2 SNTAGT. V was pared by 6 bases and J by 9 bases, with 9 bases of the junction left unmatched. The CDR3 covers 14 residues.

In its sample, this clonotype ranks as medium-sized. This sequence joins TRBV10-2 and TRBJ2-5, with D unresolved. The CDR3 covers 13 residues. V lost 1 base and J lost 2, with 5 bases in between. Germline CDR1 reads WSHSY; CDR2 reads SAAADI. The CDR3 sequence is CASSELDQETQYF. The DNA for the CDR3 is TGCGCCAGCAGTGAGTTGGATCAAGAGACCCAGTACTTC.